The clone carrying this TCR beta chain was counted between two and nine times. Antigen: not known. Amplification of the TCR beta CDR3 regions used RNA transcripts (as template). HTBI primers were used in a first-round RT-PCR, which preceded a second-round multiplex PCR. One entry per CDR3 protein results from TCRdb running MiXCR on the multiplex PCR reads. The sample yields 200,000 to 300,000 distinct CDR3 sequences, 45% seen once. This specimen belongs to a study of Graves' ophthalmopathy and Graves' hyperthyroidism. This CDR3 spans 13 amino acids. Trimming removed 5 bases at V and 4 bases at J, with 12 bases between. CDR1 and CDR2 (germline): SGHVS, FNYEAQ. From fresh peripheral blood, roughly 9.3 ml in volume, the PBMCs were obtained. Study-level findings and limits: From stable hyperthyroidism, ophthalmopathy was separated by a 13-signature model with 85% to 90% sensitivity and more than 75% specificity. Detection in blood was also observed for most expanded thyroid clonotypes above 0.001 frequency. It was with roughly 70% sensitivity and 72.22% specificity that the model predicted ophthalmopathy progression.

Specimen: peripheral blood. The chain combines TRBV7-6 with TRBJ2-7, with D possibly being TRBD2 (6 bases). This receptor was identified in an adult man with Graves' ophthalmopathy. The CDR3 sequence is CASSPARGYEQYF. As DNA, the CDR3 is TGTGCCAGCAGCCCTGCGCGGGGTTACGAGCAGTACTTC.